This T cell receptor beta chain comes out of a study of regulatory T cells in long-lasting Graves disease (dated by TCRdb to 2020 to 2023). Background for the entire study: In the newly diagnosed Graves' disease group, patients had been taking antithyroid drugs for less than 3 months. Persistent Graves' disease patients were compared with newly diagnosed Graves' disease patients by peripheral blood TCR sequencing and RNA sequencing. TCR sequencing covered about 13 persistent and about 20 newly diagnosed Graves' disease patients, some 33 samples in total. The study took place in China and was registered as a clinical trial. General conclusions and limits of the study: Only peripheral blood was studied, because thyroid tissue, the primary lesion, was inaccessible. Only the TCR beta chain was sequenced and analyzed. A larger number of public clonotypes was shared among persistent patients (more than 2,500) than among newly diagnosed patients (approximately 1,000). Compared with newly diagnosed patients, patients with persistent Graves' disease had lower TCR Shannon entropy and fewer highly expanded clones, which suggests clonal expansion. The authors noted that the small sample size was a limitation that may lower accuracy.

This specimen's time point label, per the study, means: newly diagnosed GD, antithyroid drugs for less than 3 months. RNA was extracted from PBMCs in TRIzol for both TCR sequencing and RNA sequencing. The diagnosis of Graves' disease followed American Thyroid Association guidelines. The patients came from an endocrinology department in Xi'an, China. From each patient, nine milliliters of peripheral blood was collected into an EDTA anticoagulant tube. PBMCs were isolated by Ficoll Paque Plus density gradient separation without further T cell sorting. An Agilent 2100 Bioanalyzer and agarose gel were used to assess RNA quality, and a NanoDrop 2000 was used to measure RNA concentration. This clonotype came up many times. This clone's antigen is unknown. Base qualities were left out, and no much larger clone turns up one base away. Library preparation was by multiplex PCR. Instrument used: Illumina HiSeq 4000. iRepertoire HTBI primers and Arm-PCR amplification of CDR3 regions were used to construct TCR beta libraries. PCR products were gel purified before sequencing. As for the original processing: Across samples, roughly 60 TRBV and 13 to 15 TRBJ segments were identified and used for gene usage analysis of CDR3 amino acid clonotypes. Filtered high-quality paired reads were merged into contigs using COPE and FqMerger. Contigs were aligned with BLAST to IMGT TRBV, TRBD and TRBJ reference genes, and CDR3 was defined per IMGT. Highly expanded clones were defined as clonotypes with a frequency above 0.1%. Repertoire diversity was measured by Shannon entropy, and V-J evenness by the Gini coefficient. A clonotype found in more than one individual was treated as public. TCRdb reworked the public reads: Q25 trimming with fastp, MiXCR clone assembly, productive beta chains retained. Rows with a matching CDR3 protein are joined into one entry that keeps the most common DNA and genes. The V and J calls come from TCRdb's annotation, not from the publication. The sample data list 350,000 to 450,000 distinct CDR3 sequences, and approximately 10% of these were observed just once. The ten most abundant clones make up around 18% of the sample.

This sample also appeared in a second study, on T cells in Graves' hyperthyroidism and ophthalmopathy. Reported in the second study: A patient counted as having stable Graves' hyperthyroidism if no progression to ophthalmopathy occurred over 18 months of follow-up. Hyperthyroidism patients were aged 18 to 65 years and newly diagnosed, with disease duration of less than 2 months. Any patient with an uncontrolled infection, another autoimmune disease, pregnancy or lactation was excluded. Diagnoses were established on the basis of clinical symptoms, serum thyroxine and TRAb, thyroid ultrasound, and orbital computed tomography. For the first round of RT-PCR on the TCR CDR3, the HTBI primer set was used together with the Qiagen OneStep RT-PCR kit. Most expanded thyroid clonotypes (frequency above 0.001) were also detected in blood, a finding suggesting that blood repertoires may reflect thyroid immune responses. In cross-validation, a model built on a 13 V-J signature told ophthalmopathy apart from stable hyperthyroidism with 85% to 90% sensitivity and roughly 81% specificity, and in testing the same model reached 80%/75%. In validation, the model predicted progression to ophthalmopathy a median of roughly 6.1 months before onset, with over 60% sensitivity and nearly 75% specificity. A discovery cohort of about 96 patients, roughly 45 with Graves' ophthalmopathy and 55 to 60 with stable Graves' hyperthyroidism, was used to find distinguishing TCR V-J signatures. Prospective prediction of ophthalmopathy was tested in an independent validation cohort of fewer than 20 hyperthyroidism patients and 17 patients who later progressed to ophthalmopathy. The 95 to 100 discovery patients were divided at random into training and test sets in a 7:3 ratio. Thyroid tissue and blood T-cell repertoires from six Graves' hyperthyroidism patients were also compared in the study. After blood sampling, hyperthyroidism patients were treated with methimazole at a starting dose of 30 mg daily, and ophthalmopathy patients were treated with high-dose intravenous methylprednisolone. Libraries were constructed in a second round of multiplex PCR, after which size selection and purification were carried out. Paired-end sequencing of the libraries was performed with 100 bp reads on an Illumina HiSeq2000. SOAPnuke was used to process the raw data, removing reads that contained adapters or uncalled bases, had a mean Phred below 15, or lacked an exact match to the constant primer or identifier. COPE v1.2.5 was used to merge high-quality paired reads, and clonotypes were defined as unique nucleotide sequences. MiTCR v1.1 was used to align the clonotypes against IMGT TRBV, TRBD and TRBJ reference segments. The analysis was restricted to V-J combinations with a frequency above 0.0001, which together covered 99.2% of the repertoires. The TCS score was defined as the ratio of F50 (clonal expansion) to E x V (chaos), calculated using BLOSUM62-based TCRdist between CDR3 peptides within each V-J. Welch's t-statistics and random forest reduced 500 to 650 V-J features to 13, which were used in a naive Bayes classifier (R e1071). Sample size was not statistically predetermined, and investigators were not blinded to group allocation. TCR Vbeta CDR3 sequencing of some 140 peripheral blood samples (around 45 ophthalmopathy, 75 hyperthyroidism and roughly 17 progressor patients) is reported in the paper.

The source is a woman between 18 and 29 years old with Graves disease. Donor details come from another sample of the same person, matched by shared clones. The specimen was peripheral blood mononuclear cells (PBMCs), collected at new diagnosis, from a patient treated with antithyroid drugs.

The CDR3 region has the sequence CASSQVVLAGEETQYF. The nucleotide sequence is given as TGTGCCAGCAGCCAAGTTGTGCTAGCGGGGGAAGAGACCCAGTACTTC. The rearrangement combines TRBV4-2 with TRBJ2-5, and 10 junction bases match TRBD2. Trimming accounts for 1 base at V and 3 bases at J, while the number of junction bases matched to no gene is 5. The cysteine opens and the phenylalanine closes a CDR3 of 16 amino acids. Of the read, only the CDR3 DNA is kept; its 48 bases are in frame from base 1. For CDR1 and CDR2, the germline V gene lists LGHNA and YNFKEQ.